This T cell receptor (beta chain) appears in the sequencing data of a study of technical replicates of blood from several donors. TCRdb's copy holds only in-frame clones and misses some; the assay was immunoSEQ multiplex PCR. The table lists 76,000 or so clones, about 91% of them singletons. V lost 3 bases to trimming and J lost 4 bases; unmatched junction nucleotides: 2. Germline V lookup: CDR1 SNHLY, CDR2 FYNNEI. There are 13 residues in the CDR3. The rearrangement uses TRBV2 and TRBJ1-2, with TRBD1 matching 7 bases. This clonotype was sampled from a human donor in good health. The sequenced sample consisted of T cells isolated from PBMCs. CDR3 amino acids: CASSDGTVYGYTF. DNA of the CDR3: TGTGCCAGCAGTGACGGGACAGTCTATGGCTACACCTTC. Complete variable domain (other parts from reference TRBV2 and TRBJ1-2): EPEVTQTPSHQVTQMGQEVILRCVPISNHLYFYWYRQILGQKVEFLVSFYNNEISEKSEIFDDQFSVERPDGSNFTLKIRSTKLEDSAMYFCASSDGTVYGYTFGSGTRLTVV.